The entry below describes one T cell receptor beta chain. This clonotype showed up just once. The specificity of this receptor is unknown. The input lacks base qualities; no much larger clone sits a single base away. A read on its own is weak evidence. This record belongs to a study of T cells after yellow fever vaccination (dated by TCRdb to between 2019 and 2020). For context, the study as a whole: The SMART-Seq v4 Ultra Low Input RNA kit was used to prepare libraries from fractions with low cell numbers. To track T-cell clones before and after primary and booster YFV17D yellow fever vaccination, bulk TCR alpha and beta repertoires were sequenced longitudinally. Two healthy male donors made up the cohort, one aged 18 to 29 years and the other aged 30 to 40 years. Bulk PBMC replicates and cell subsets were isolated from blood drawn at multiple timepoints before and after both primary and secondary immunization.

TCR cDNA was made using 5'RACE template switching, a step that added a universal primer site and unique molecular identifiers. Priming for cDNA synthesis came from both the TCR alpha and TCR beta constant segments. Two PCR steps were used to amplify libraries, with sample barcodes and sequencing adapters being added in the second step. Libraries were sequenced on Illumina HiSeq 2500 (2x100 bp) or NovaSeq (2x150 bp). The study's processing was this. MIGEC was used to demultiplex reads and collapse the reads into UMI consensus sequences, and MiXCR was used for V(D)J alignment. Vaccine-responding clonotypes were defined with edgeR using replicate PBMC samples, requiring FDR below 0.01 and a log2 fold change above 5 up to day 15. CD4 or CD8 identity was assigned to each bulk clonotype according to whether the clonotype was present at higher abundance in the sequenced CD4 repertoire or the sequenced CD8 repertoire. The raw public data were reprocessed by TCRdb itself: fastp quality trimming at Q25, MiXCR clonotype calling, in-frame beta chains only. Rows merge per CDR3 protein into single entries with the most common DNA and genes. Here the V and J calls rest on TCRdb's processing, not on the authors' analysis. This sample has under 600,000 distinct CDR3 sequences in its table, and about 13% of those were observed once. Around 15% of the sample comes from the top ten.

Taken from cysteine to phenylalanine, the CDR3 has 14 residues. CDR3 DNA is the only sequence kept; it has 42 bases, read in frame from the first base. Via the germline V gene, CDR1 is SGHRS and CDR2 YFSETQ. The trim is 0 bases for V and 6 bases for J, with a gap of 9 bases between the germline ends. What the research found in general, with its limitations: After the booster, most clones that had expanded after primary vaccination were detected again (nearly 97% of CD4 and about 88% of CD8), suggesting broad maintenance of memory. Only a couple of donors were included in the study, so the extent to which the findings can be generalized is limited. A small share of clonotypes was detected in both CD4 and CD8 compartments, with the overlap likely arising from convergent recombination. Compared with the primary T-cell response, the secondary T-cell response was weaker but faster, peaking on day 5 rather than day 15. Computational filtering was required because FACS-sorted repertoires could contain abundant contaminating clonotypes from the bulk population.

Interpreted using the paper, the treatment or condition label stands for: live attenuated yellow fever vaccine strain. Two biological replicates of bulk PBMCs were collected at each blood-draw timepoint. PBMCs were isolated from peripheral blood using a standard Ficoll-Paque protocol. RNA was extracted with TriZol from bulk PBMCs, CD4 and CD8 fractions, and dextramer-positive and dextramer-negative fractions. This TCR was recovered from a man between 25 and 39 years old who received the YFV17D yellow fever vaccine. The chain employs TRBV5-1 and TRBJ2-2; possibly the D gene is TRBD1, per 5 matching bases. The input for sequencing was PBMCs, taken on the day of the yellow fever booster vaccination. The DNA reads TGCGCCAGCAGCTTGGTTTTGGGGCCCGGGGAGCTGTTTTTT. This yields the protein CASSLVLGPGELFF.